The T cell receptor (beta chain) under discussion was sequenced for a study of cytomegalovirus exposure and HLA in healthy donors. General observations from the study: Association of a missense DCLRE1C variant with TCR beta V- and J-gene trimming was reported in a later analysis. A few CMV-associated chains were confirmed in vitro to be specific for CMV antigens. Later work showed greater clonal expansion in HLA-associated TCR beta chains than in equally common others.

Remarks on this clone: What it binds is not known.

Germline CDR1 and CDR2: SEHNR and FQNEAQ (reference sequence). CDR3 length equals 15 residues. Unmatched junction bases numbered 4, after V lost 4 bases and J lost 0 bases. The PCR made use of 60 Vbeta and 13 Jbeta primers. Methods used by the authors: Unique TCR beta chains totaled about 73 million in a later count, with roughly 10 million of them shared. Only in-frame clones appear in the TCRdb table, and some are missing; sequencing was by immunoSEQ multiplex PCR. V, J and clone size derive from that table, while D and trimming were established from the DNA sequence. The sample carries about 200,000 clones, roughly 80% recorded once.

Sequencing input: PBMCs. This receptor was taken from a man aged 50 to 60 in good health and CMV-seronegative. This chain joins TRBV7-9 and TRBJ2-3; 7 nucleotides match TRBD1. The CDR3 nucleotides read TGTGCCAGCAGCTGGGACAGCCTTAGCACAGATACGCAGTATTTT. As protein: CASSWDSLSTDTQYF.